This entry lists 22 T cell receptor beta chains sequenced from one sample in a study of regulatory T cells in long-lasting Graves disease. To make TCR beta libraries, researchers used iRepertoire HTBI primers and Arm-PCR of CDR3 regions. TCRdb ran MiXCR on the multiplex PCR reads and lists one entry per CDR3 protein. Seen here are a few hundred thousand distinct CDR3 sequences, 20% to 25% observed once, and the top ten hold roughly 13%. Time point noted: newly diagnosed GD, antithyroid drugs for less than 3 months. With RNA extracted from PBMCs as input, the TCR library was made. The sample consisted of peripheral blood mononuclear cells (PBMCs), taken at new diagnosis, from a patient treated with antithyroid drugs. Every receptor here comes from a female donor with Graves disease.

This clonotype was seen repeatedly, ten times or more. V gene TRBV20-1 combines with J gene TRBJ2-1; 11 nucleotides align to TRBD2. The CDR3 is 14 amino acids. Germline V gene data show CDR1 as DFQATT and CDR2 as SNEGSKA (reference sequence). With V trimmed by 5 bases and J by 4 bases, 4 bases remained unmatched. The CDR3 DNA is TGCAGTGCTCCGACTAGCGGGGCATACAATGAGCAGTTCTTC. Translation: CSAPTSGAYNEQFF.

This clonotype has ten or more counts. In DNA form, the CDR3 reads TGTGCCAGCAGCTTGGGGACTAGCGGGATGGCGACCCAGTACTTC. As protein: CASSLGTSGMATQYF. The J gene is TRBJ2-5, the V gene TRBV3-1; 13 nucleotides line up with TRBD2. Germline CDR1 is LGHDT and CDR2 is YNNKEL (reference sequence). This CDR3 has 15 amino acids. V shed 5 bases, J shed 7 bases, and the junction held 7 bases outside the gene matches.

The sample holds many counts of this clonotype. The chain recombines TRBV28 with TRBJ2-4; no firm D call. The CDR3 sequence is 16 residues long. The germline V gene has CDR1 MDHEN and CDR2 SYDVKM. V was shortened by 7 bases and J by 0 bases, with 16 bases between the two germline ends. CDR3 nucleotides: TGTGCCAGCACCTCAAACGAAATCCTAGCCAAAAACATTCAGTACTTC. As protein: CASTSNEILAKNIQYF.

This clonotype was picked up many times. This chain joins TRBV28 and TRBJ1-1, with D unresolved. The CDR3 has 14 amino acids. Germline loops: CDR1 MDHEN, CDR2 SYDVKM. Trimming stripped 2 bases from V and 1 base from J, with 8 bases between. In nucleotides, the CDR3 is TGTGCCAGCAGTTTAATCAGGAGGAACACTGAAGCTTTCTTT. Translating gives CASSLIRRNTEAFF.

CDR3 sequence (DNA): TGTGCCAGCAGCCTCAGACTTACGAACACCGGGGAGCTGTTTTTT. This translates into CASSLRLTNTGELFF. The rearrangement joins TRBV7-2 to TRBJ2-2; the D is unclear. V was clipped by 5 bases and J by 0 bases, with 10 bases between them. This CDR3 comprises 15 residues. The germline gives CDR1 SGHTA, CDR2 FQGNSA.

This clonotype has ten or more counts. This sequence joins TRBV18 and TRBJ2-5; 8 nucleotides align to TRBD1. Looked up from germline, CDR1 is KGHSH and CDR2 is LQKENI. The V segment lost 4 bases and the J segment 5 bases; nucleotides outside the gene matches: 0. The CDR3 consists of 12 residues. The DNA of the CDR3 is TGTGCCAGCTCACGGGACAGGGAGACCCAGTACTTC. Translation gives CASSRDRETQYF.

This clonotype was counted at least ten times. The chain recombines TRBV6-2 or TRBV6-3 with TRBJ2-7; maybe TRBD2 (5 bases). The V gene lost 0 bases and the J gene lost 2 bases, with 8 bases spanning the gap. In germline, CDR1 is MNHEY, CDR2 SVGEGT. The CDR3 consists of 14 residues. The CDR3: CASSYSDYPYEQYF. CDR3 nucleotide sequence: TGTGCCAGCAGTTACTCTGACTACCCCTACGAGCAGTACTTC.

This clonotype was observed a single time. This sequence joins TRBV5-1 and TRBJ2-7, with D possibly matching TRBD1 (8 bases). V shed 2 bases and J shed 4 bases, with 19 bases lying between them. The germline CDR1 and CDR2 sequences are SGHRS and YFSETQ. This CDR3 region has 16 residues. The CDR3 nucleotides are TGCGCCAGCAGCTTCAACAGGGGGGGATCCACTTACGAGCAGTACTTC. Its translation is CASSFNRGGSTYEQYF.

The chain links TRBV19 to TRBJ2-7, with 9 bases identical to TRBD1. CDR3 length: 13 residues. Per germline, CDR1 LNHDA and CDR2 SQIVND (reference sequence). V shed 6 bases and J 6 bases; nucleotides not matched to a gene: 6. CDR3 residues: CASSDRGIAEQYF. CDR3 nucleotides: TGTGCCAGTAGCGACAGGGGGATTGCCGAGCAGTACTTC.

This clonotype was detected many times. CDR3 protein: CASSQEGSLHF. CDR3 coding DNA: TGTGCCAGCAGCCAAGAGGGGAGTCTCCACTTT. This chain joins TRBV3-1 and TRBJ1-6; D gene uncertain. Trimming took off 0 bases at V and 16 bases at J, with 7 bases between the two ends. The CDR3 sequence is 11 residues long. CDR1 and CDR2 (germline): LGHDT, YNNKEL (reference sequence).

This clonotype was recorded many times. The chain recombines TRBV2 with TRBJ1-6; no reliable D call. Germline lookup yields CDR1 SNHLY and CDR2 FYNNEI. V lost 6 bases and J lost 15, with 18 bases in between. The CDR3 extends over 13 amino acids. CDR3 region: CASSKEPEGFLHF. In DNA form, the CDR3 reads TGTGCCAGCAGCAAGGAGCCGGAGGGCTTCCTCCACTTT.

The V call is TRBV20-1, the J call TRBJ1-6; the match to TRBD1 covers 9 bases. The CDR3 loop spans 13 amino acids. Trimming at V came to 2 bases and at J to 10 bases, leaving 3 bases not matched to a gene. Germline CDR1 reads DFQATT; CDR2 reads SNEGSKA (reference sequence). Here the CDR3 reads CSARTGGRSPLHF. The CDR3 nucleotides read TGCAGTGCTAGAACAGGGGGCAGATCACCCCTCCACTTT.

In its sample, this clonotype was seen many times. The CDR3 is CSARDYAGDPTDTQYF. CDR3 bases: TGCAGTGCTAGAGACTACGCGGGAGATCCCACAGATACGCAGTATTTT. This sequence joins TRBV20-1 and TRBJ2-3; 7 nucleotides agree with TRBD2. V was clipped by 0 bases and J by 2 bases; unmatched bases: 8. The CDR3 length is 16 residues. From germline, CDR1 is DFQATT and CDR2 SNEGSKA (reference sequence).

This clonotype occurred many times. The chain combines TRBV20-1 with TRBJ2-1, with 13 bases identical to TRBD2. Germline-derived CDR1 and CDR2 are DFQATT and SNEGSKA (reference sequence). CDR3 length equals 14 residues. With 6 bases clipped from V and 7 bases from J, the junction kept 6 bases outside the gene matches. The CDR3 DNA is TGCAGTGCCACGACTAGCGGGAGGCAAAATGAGCAGTTCTTC. Its translation is CSATTSGRQNEQFF.

On this clonotype itself: A read error may explain this, as a much larger clone is one base away. The chain is built from TRBV5-1 and TRBJ2-2; TRBD2 matches at 13 bases. Germline V gene sequence: CDR1 SGHRS, CDR2 YFSETQ. Trimming cost V 7 bases and J 4 bases; bases outside gene matches: 10. CDR3 length: 17 residues. The CDR3 protein is CASGSTSGGASTGELFF. CDR3 in DNA: TGCGCCAGCGGCTCAACTAGCGGGGGGGCAAGCACCGGGGAGCTGTTTTTT.

The sample holds many counts of this clonotype. The J gene is TRBJ1-5, the V gene TRBV5-5, with D possibly matching TRBD1 (5 bases). CDR1 and CDR2 (germline): SGHKS, YYEKEE (reference sequence). The CDR3 runs to 15 residues. Trimming shortened V by 0 bases and J by 3 bases, and 10 bases separated the two germline ends. The CDR3 is CASSLGGPLNQPQHF. CDR3 DNA sequence: TGTGCCAGCAGCTTGGGGGGCCCCCTCAATCAGCCCCAGCATTTT.

This clonotype was counted many times. The V gene is TRBV28, the J gene TRBJ2-5; TRBD1 matches at 11 bases. Germline loops: CDR1 MDHEN, CDR2 SYDVKM. The CDR3 contains 15 residues. With 4 bases clipped from V and 5 bases from J, the junction kept 6 bases outside the gene matches. CDR3 loop: CASSSYGTGGETQYF. CDR3 DNA sequence: TGTGCCAGCAGTTCCTACGGGACAGGGGGGGAGACCCAGTACTTC.

The sample holds many counts of this clonotype. The chain has TRBV18 and TRBJ2-3; D possibly corresponds to TRBD1 (6 bases). This CDR3 contains 15 residues. V was clipped by 5 bases and J by 5 bases, with 17 bases between them. Per germline, CDR1 KGHSH and CDR2 LQKENI. The CDR3 sequence: CASSSATTGLDTQYF. The DNA of the CDR3 is TGTGCCAGCTCATCTGCTACGACAGGACTAGATACGCAGTATTTT.

This clonotype has ten or more counts. The chain recombines TRBV3-1 with TRBJ2-3; D might be TRBD1 or TRBD2, each matching 5 bases. The V end was cut by 4 bases, the J end by 4 bases, with 21 bases between. The V gene's germline CDR1 is LGHDT and CDR2 YNNKEL (reference sequence). The CDR3 covers 17 residues. In DNA, the CDR3 is TGTGCCAGCAGCCCACGCTCTAGGGCAGGGAGTGCAGATACGCAGTATTTT. It is translated as CASSPRSRAGSADTQYF.

This chain connects TRBV7-2 to TRBJ1-3; TRBD1 might be the D (5 bases). This CDR3 spans 13 amino acids. Deletions cut 4 bases from V and 7 bases from J, with 11 bases between. Germline V gene sequence: CDR1 SGHTA, CDR2 FQGNSA. The CDR3 nucleotides are TGTGCCAGCAGCTCTGGGTGGGGGAACACCATATATTTT. As protein: CASSSGWGNTIYF.

The rearrangement joins TRBV20-1 to TRBJ1-5; D not certain. The length of the CDR3 is 13 residues. The germline V gene has CDR1 DFQATT and CDR2 SNEGSKA (reference sequence). V dropped 1 base and J dropped 3 bases, with 7 bases sitting between them. This CDR3 reads CSARGILNQPQHF. The CDR3 DNA reads TGCAGTGCTAGAGGAATCCTCAATCAGCCCCAGCATTTT.

On this clonotype: The likely explanation is a read error, given a far larger clone one base away. CDR3 amino acids: CASSRGRADTQYF. DNA of the CDR3: TGTGCCAGCAGCCGTGGGAGGGCAGATACGCAGTATTTT. This chain joins TRBV2 and TRBJ2-3, with 7 bases fitting TRBD2. Per germline, CDR1 SNHLY and CDR2 FYNNEI. J gave up 4 bases and V 6 bases, and 4 bases lay outside the gene matches. This CDR3 contains 13 residues.